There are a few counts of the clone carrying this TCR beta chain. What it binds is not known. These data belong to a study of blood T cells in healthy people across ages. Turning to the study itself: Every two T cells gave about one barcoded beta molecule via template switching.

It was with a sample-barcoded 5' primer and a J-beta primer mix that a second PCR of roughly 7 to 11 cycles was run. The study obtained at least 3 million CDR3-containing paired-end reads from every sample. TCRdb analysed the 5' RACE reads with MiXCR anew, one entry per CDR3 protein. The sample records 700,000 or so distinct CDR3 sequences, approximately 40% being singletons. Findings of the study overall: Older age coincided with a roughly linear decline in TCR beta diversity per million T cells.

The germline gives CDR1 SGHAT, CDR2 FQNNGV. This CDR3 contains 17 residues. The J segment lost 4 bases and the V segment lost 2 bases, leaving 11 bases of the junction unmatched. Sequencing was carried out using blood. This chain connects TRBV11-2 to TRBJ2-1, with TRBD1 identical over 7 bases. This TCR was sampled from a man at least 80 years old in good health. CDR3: CASSLRTGFSGYNEQFF. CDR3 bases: TGTGCCAGCAGCTTAAGGACAGGTTTCTCGGGGTACAATGAGCAGTTCTTC. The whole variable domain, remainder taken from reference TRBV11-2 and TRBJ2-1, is EAGVAQSPRYKIIEKRQSVAFWCNPISGHATLYWYQQILGQGPKLLIQFQNNGVVDDSQLPKDRFSAERLKGVDSTLKIQPAKLEDSAVYLCASSLRTGFSGYNEQFFGPGTRLTVL.